Listed here are 11 T cell receptor beta chains from one sample, sequenced in a study of blood T cells in healthy people across ages. Primed by a sample-barcoded 5' primer and a J-beta primer mix, a second PCR proceeded for about 7 to 12 cycles. Each CDR3 protein gets one entry after TCRdb re-called the 5' RACE reads with MiXCR. Of around 900,000 distinct CDR3 sequences in the sample, roughly 50% are singletons; the top ten hold over 20%. Material for sequencing was blood. The receptors derive from a woman aged 60-75 years in good health.

CDR3 region: CASSPGQGAKSYEQYF. In DNA, the CDR3 is TGTGCCAGCAGCCCAGGACAGGGAGCGAAGTCCTACGAGCAGTACTTC. V is TRBV28 and J is TRBJ2-7, with 8 bases aligning to TRBD1. Germline V lookup: CDR1 MDHEN, CDR2 SYDVKM. This CDR3 spans 16 amino acids. The J segment lost 1 base and the V segment lost 6 bases, leaving 11 bases of the junction unmatched.

CDR3 amino acids: CSARGWTRSYEQYF. CDR3 nucleotides: TGCAGTGCTAGAGGCTGGACTCGCTCCTACGAGCAGTACTTC. The J gene is TRBJ2-7, the V gene TRBV20-1, with D perhaps TRBD2 (5 bases). This CDR3 comprises 14 residues. The V gene lost 1 base and the J gene lost 0 bases, with 10 bases spanning the gap. Germline CDR1 DFQATT, CDR2 SNEGSKA (reference sequence).

This clonotype appeared a single time. This sequence joins TRBV7-2 and TRBJ2-2; no clear D gene. The germline CDR1 and CDR2 sequences are SGHTA and FQGNSA. The CDR3 is made up of 15 amino acids. V lost 0 bases, J lost 4 bases, and 9 bases lay in between. The CDR3 nucleotides are TGTGCCAGCAGCTTAGCGGCCTACCGCACCGGGGAGCTGTTTTTT. It encodes CASSLAAYRTGELFF.

The V gene is TRBV24-1, the J gene TRBJ2-1; 8 bases agree with TRBD1. Near its end, the DNA agrees better with TRBJ2-7, so the J call may be wrong. CDR3 length equals 14 residues. CDR1 and CDR2 from the germline V gene are KGHDR and SFDVKD. The CDR3 loop is CATGGQGSYNEQYF. CDR3 DNA sequence: TGTGCCACCGGAGGACAGGGCTCCTACAATGAGCAGTACTTC.

The chain has TRBV20-1 and TRBJ2-5; 7 nucleotides agree with TRBD2. The germline CDR1 and CDR2 sequences are DFQATT and SNEGSKA (reference sequence). The CDR3 consists of 12 residues. V dropped 5 bases and J dropped 5; count of bases not matched to a gene: 5. The CDR3 DNA reads as TGCAGTGCTTCCGGGGGGAGGGAGACCCAGTACTTC. Translating gives CSASGGRETQYF.

The V and J genes are TRBV28 and TRBJ2-7; TRBD1 matches at 9 bases. The J segment lost 3 bases and the V segment lost 6 bases, leaving 12 bases of the junction unmatched. Germline CDR1 reads MDHEN; CDR2 reads SYDVKM. CDR3 length: 16 residues. The CDR3 loop is CASSHEDRGGYYEQYF. The CDR3 DNA sequence: TGTGCCAGCAGCCACGAGGACAGGGGAGGGTACTACGAGCAGTACTTC.

V and J are TRBV18 and TRBJ2-1; D remains unclear. In germline, CDR1 is KGHSH, CDR2 LQKENI. The CDR3 has 13 amino acids. Between the trimmed V and J ends, which lost 1 base and 8 bases, there was a span of 9 bases. The CDR3 loop reads CASSPQWVHEQFF. CDR3 sequence (DNA): TGTGCCAGCTCACCACAATGGGTTCATGAGCAGTTCTTC.

There are a few counts of this clonotype. The V gene is TRBV6-6, the J gene TRBJ2-1; TRBD1 might be the D (6 bases). There are 17 residues in the CDR3. Germline lookup yields CDR1 MNHNY and CDR2 SVGAGI (reference sequence). V gave up 2 bases and J gave up 9 bases, with 23 bases separating them. Here the CDR3 reads CASSYGSPNRASSEQFF. CDR3 sequence (DNA): TGTGCCAGCAGTTACGGGTCCCCTAACAGGGCTAGTTCTGAGCAGTTCTTC.

The chain links TRBV7-9 to TRBJ2-1; D not resolved. This CDR3 is built from 12 residues. Germline V gene data show CDR1 as SEHNR and CDR2 as FQNEAQ (reference sequence). With 4 bases removed from V and 8 bases from J, the gap between germline ends came to 9 bases. CDR3 in amino acids: CASSWKLDEQFF. CDR3 DNA sequence: TGTGCCAGCAGCTGGAAGTTGGATGAGCAGTTCTTC.

This rearrangement joins TRBV12-3 or TRBV12-4 to TRBJ1-5; 7 nucleotides agree with TRBD1. The CDR3 sequence is 14 residues long. Losses at the gene ends were 3 bases for V and 6 bases for J; bases not matched to a gene: 5. This chain's CDR3 is CASSFNRGTQPQHF. CDR3 DNA: TGTGCCAGCAGTTTCAACAGGGGCACTCAGCCCCAGCATTTT.

This clonotype was recorded a few times. The chain uses TRBV7-2 and TRBJ2-3; D unclear. The CDR3 is 14 residues long. CDR1 is SGHTA and CDR2 is FQGNSA in the germline V gene. The V end lost 5 bases, the J end lost 3 bases, and 12 bases lay between the germline ends. DNA of the CDR3: TGTGCCAGCAGCGCACGGTGGGGTACAGATACGCAGTATTTT. Translation: CASSARWGTDTQYF.